A single sample is the source of the 3 T cell receptor beta chains below, sequenced in a study of spatial heterogeneity in lung cancer (dated by TCRdb to the late 2010s). Library preparation employed 5' RACE. The reads were generated on a NextSeq 500. The public reads were reprocessed in TCRdb via fastp at Q25 and MiXCR, keeping in-frame beta chains. Rows with one shared CDR3 protein collapse into an entry with the most common genes and DNA. Across this sample there are tens of thousands of distinct CDR3 sequences, with around 5% seen only once. In total, the top ten clones hold 25% to 30% of the sample. Per the publication, the time point label means: sample taken at primary tumor resection. Whole RNA extracted from tumor and nontumor lung tissue, or from cryopreserved PBMC samples, was used for TCR sequencing without cell sorting. The material sequenced was PBMCs, taken at surgery. These receptors came from a female donor with early-stage non-small cell lung cancer.

This clonotype was seen repeatedly, ten times or more. The rearrangement joins TRBV7-6 to TRBJ2-7; 9 bases align to TRBD1. CDR1 and CDR2 (germline): SGHVS, FNYEAQ. The CDR3 runs to 15 residues. After removal of 4 bases from V and 3 bases from J, the junction contained 7 bases not matched to a gene. CDR3 in DNA: TGTGCCAGCAGCTCCTCGTGGACAGGGGTCTACGAGCAGTACTTC. It encodes CASSSSWTGVYEQYF. Filled out from reference TRBV7-6 and TRBJ2-7, the complete variable domain reads GAGVSQSPRYKVTKRGQDVALRCDPISGHVSLYWYRQALGQGPEFLTYFNYEAQQDKSGLPNDRFSAERPEGSISTLTIQRTEQRDSAMYRCASSSSWTGVYEQYFGPGTRLTVT.

This clonotype came up many times. Its ends do not fully match the called genes, so a read error is possible. The chain joins TRBV27 to TRBJ1-1; D ambiguous. This CDR3 has 14 residues. Germline CDR1 is MNHEY and CDR2 is SMNVEV (reference sequence). The DNA of the CDR3 is TGTGCCAGCAGTTTACGGGGATTGAAAACTGAAGCTTTCTTT. Encoded protein: CASSLRGLKTEAFF.

The chain joins TRBV9 to TRBJ1-3; D ambiguous. This CDR3 spans 15 amino acids. Trimming took off 3 bases at V and 4 bases at J, with 14 bases between the two ends. Germline CDR1 and CDR2: SGDLS and YYNGEE. CDR3: CASSASVTQGNTIYF. The CDR3 region has the DNA TGTGCCAGCAGCGCAAGCGTAACCCAGGGAAACACCATATATTTT.